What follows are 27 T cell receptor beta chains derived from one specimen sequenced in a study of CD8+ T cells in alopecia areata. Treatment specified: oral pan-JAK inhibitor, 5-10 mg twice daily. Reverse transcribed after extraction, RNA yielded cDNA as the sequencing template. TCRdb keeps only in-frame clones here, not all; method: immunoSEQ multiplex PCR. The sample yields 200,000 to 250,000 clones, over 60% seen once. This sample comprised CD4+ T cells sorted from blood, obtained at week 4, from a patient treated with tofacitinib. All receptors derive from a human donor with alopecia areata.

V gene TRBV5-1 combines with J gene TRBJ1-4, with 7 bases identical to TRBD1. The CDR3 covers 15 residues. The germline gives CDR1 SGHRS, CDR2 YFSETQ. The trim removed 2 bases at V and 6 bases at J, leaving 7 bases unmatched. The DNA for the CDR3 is TGCGCCAGCAGCTTCACAGGGGATACGTATGAAAAACTGTTTTTT. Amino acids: CASSFTGDTYEKLFF.

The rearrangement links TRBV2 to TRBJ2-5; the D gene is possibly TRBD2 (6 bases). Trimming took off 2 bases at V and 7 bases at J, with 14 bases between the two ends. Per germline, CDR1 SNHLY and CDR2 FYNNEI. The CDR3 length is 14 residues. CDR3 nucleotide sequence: TGTGCCAGCAGTGAAACGACTTTGGGAGGGACCCAGTACTTC. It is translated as CASSETTLGGTQYF.

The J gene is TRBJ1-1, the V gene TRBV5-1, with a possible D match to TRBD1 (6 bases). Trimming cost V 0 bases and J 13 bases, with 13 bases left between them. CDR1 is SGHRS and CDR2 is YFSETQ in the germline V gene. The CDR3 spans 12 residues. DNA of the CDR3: TGCGCCAGCAGCTTGGGGCAGGGGAACGTTTTCTTT. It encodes CASSLGQGNVFF. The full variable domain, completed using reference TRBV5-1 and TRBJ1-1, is KAGVTQTPRYLIKTRGQQVTLSCSPISGHRSVSWYQQTPGQGLQFLFEYFSETQRNKGNFPGRFSGRQFSNSRSEMNVSTLELGDSALYLCASSLGQGNVFFGQGTRLTVV.

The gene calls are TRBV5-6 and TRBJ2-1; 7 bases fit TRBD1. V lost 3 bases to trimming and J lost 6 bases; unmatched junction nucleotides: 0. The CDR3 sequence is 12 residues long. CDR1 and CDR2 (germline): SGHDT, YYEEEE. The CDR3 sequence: CASSWDSNEQFF. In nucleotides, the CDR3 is TGTGCCAGCAGCTGGGACAGCAATGAGCAGTTCTTC.

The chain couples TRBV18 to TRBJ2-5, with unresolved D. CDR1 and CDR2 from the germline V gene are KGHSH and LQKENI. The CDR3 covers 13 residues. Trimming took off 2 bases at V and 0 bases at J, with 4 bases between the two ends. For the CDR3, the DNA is TGTGCCAGCTCACCAGGGAACCAAGAGACCCAGTACTTC. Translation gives CASSPGNQETQYF. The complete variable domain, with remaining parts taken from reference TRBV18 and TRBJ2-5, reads NAGVMQNPRHLVRRRGQEARLRCSPMKGHSHVYWYRQLPEEGLKFMVYLQKENIIDESGMPKERFSAEFPKEGPSILRIQQVVRGDSAAYFCASSPGNQETQYFGPGTRLLVL.

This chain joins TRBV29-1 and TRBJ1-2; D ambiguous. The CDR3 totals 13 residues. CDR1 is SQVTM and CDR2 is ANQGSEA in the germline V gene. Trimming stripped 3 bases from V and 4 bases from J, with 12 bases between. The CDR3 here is CSVDLTGRYGYTF. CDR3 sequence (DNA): TGCAGCGTTGATCTCACGGGCCGCTATGGCTACACCTTC.

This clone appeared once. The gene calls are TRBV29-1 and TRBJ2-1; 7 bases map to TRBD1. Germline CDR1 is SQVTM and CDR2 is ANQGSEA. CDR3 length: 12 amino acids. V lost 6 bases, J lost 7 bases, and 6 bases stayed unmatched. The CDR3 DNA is TGCAGCGTGCGAGCAGGGGGAAATGAGCAGTTCTTC. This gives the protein CSVRAGGNEQFF.

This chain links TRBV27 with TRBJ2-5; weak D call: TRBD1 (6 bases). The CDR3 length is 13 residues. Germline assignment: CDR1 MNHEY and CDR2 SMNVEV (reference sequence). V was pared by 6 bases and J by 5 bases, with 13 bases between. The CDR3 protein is CASSQQGRETQYF. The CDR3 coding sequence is TGTGCCAGCAGCCAACAGGGTAGGGAGACCCAGTACTTC.

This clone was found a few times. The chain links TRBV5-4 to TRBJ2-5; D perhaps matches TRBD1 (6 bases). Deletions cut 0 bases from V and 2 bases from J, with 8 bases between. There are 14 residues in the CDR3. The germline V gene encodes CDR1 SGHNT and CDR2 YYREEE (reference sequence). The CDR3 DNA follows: TGTGCCAGCAGCTTGGGACAGGAACAAGAGACCCAGTACTTC. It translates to CASSLGQEQETQYF.

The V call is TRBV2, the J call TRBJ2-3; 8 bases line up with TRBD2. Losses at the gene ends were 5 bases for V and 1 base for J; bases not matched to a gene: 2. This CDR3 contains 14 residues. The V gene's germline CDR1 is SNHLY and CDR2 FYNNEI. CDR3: CASSIAGRTDTQYF. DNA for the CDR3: TGTGCCAGCAGTATAGCGGGGCGCACAGATACGCAGTATTTT.

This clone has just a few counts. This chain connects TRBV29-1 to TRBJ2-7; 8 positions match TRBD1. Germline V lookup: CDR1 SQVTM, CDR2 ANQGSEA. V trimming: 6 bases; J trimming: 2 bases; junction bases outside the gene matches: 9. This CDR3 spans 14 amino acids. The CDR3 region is CSVAGQGSTYEQYF. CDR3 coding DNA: TGCAGCGTCGCTGGACAGGGCAGTACCTACGAGCAGTACTTC.

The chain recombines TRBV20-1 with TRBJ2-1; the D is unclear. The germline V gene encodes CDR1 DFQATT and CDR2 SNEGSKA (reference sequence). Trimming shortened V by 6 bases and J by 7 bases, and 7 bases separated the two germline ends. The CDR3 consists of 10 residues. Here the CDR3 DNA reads TGCAGTGCCATTAGGAATGAGCAGTTCTTC. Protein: CSAIRNEQFF.

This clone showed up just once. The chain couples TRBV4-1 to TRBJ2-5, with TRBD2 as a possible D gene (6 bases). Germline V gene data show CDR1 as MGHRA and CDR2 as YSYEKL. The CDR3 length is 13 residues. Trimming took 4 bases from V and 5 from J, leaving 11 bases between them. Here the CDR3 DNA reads TGCGCCAGCAGCCCCGTCCGGGGGGAGACCCAGTACTTC. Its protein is CASSPVRGETQYF.

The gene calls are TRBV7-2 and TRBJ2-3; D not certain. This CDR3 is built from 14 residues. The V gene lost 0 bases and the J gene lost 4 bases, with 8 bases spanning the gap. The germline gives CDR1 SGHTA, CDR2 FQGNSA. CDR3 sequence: CASSLAYQADTQYF. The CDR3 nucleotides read TGTGCCAGCAGCTTAGCGTATCAGGCAGATACGCAGTATTTT.

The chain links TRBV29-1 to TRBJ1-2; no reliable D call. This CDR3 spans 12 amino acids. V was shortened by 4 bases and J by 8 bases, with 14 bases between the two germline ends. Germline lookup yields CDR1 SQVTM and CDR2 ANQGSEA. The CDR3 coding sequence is TGCAGCGTTGTCCACGTAATTGGGGGCTACACCTTC. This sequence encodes CSVVHVIGGYTF.

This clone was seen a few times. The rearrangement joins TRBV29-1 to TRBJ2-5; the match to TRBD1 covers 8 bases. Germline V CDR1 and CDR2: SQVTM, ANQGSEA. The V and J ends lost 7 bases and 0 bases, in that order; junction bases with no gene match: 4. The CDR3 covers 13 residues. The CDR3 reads CSGRQGYQETQYF. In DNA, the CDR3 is TGCAGCGGAAGACAGGGGTACCAAGAGACCCAGTACTTC.

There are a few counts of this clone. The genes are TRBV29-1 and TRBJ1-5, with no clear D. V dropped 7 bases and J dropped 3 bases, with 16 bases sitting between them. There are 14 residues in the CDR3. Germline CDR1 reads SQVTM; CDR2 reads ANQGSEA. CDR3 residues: CSAKREVSNQPQHF. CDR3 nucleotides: TGCAGCGCTAAACGGGAGGTTTCCAATCAGCCCCAGCATTTT.

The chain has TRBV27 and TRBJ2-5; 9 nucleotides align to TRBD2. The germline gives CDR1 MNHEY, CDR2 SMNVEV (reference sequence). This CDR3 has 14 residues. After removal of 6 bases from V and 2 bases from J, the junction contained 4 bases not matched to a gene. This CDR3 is CASRRLAAQETQYF. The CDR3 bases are TGTGCCAGCAGGAGACTAGCGGCACAAGAGACCCAGTACTTC.

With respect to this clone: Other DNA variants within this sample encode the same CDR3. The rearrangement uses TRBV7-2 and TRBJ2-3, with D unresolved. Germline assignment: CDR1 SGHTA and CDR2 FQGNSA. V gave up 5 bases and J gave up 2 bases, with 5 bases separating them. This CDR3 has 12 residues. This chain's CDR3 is CASSLYTDTQYF. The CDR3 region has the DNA TGTGCCAGCAGCCTCTACACAGATACGCAGTATTTT.

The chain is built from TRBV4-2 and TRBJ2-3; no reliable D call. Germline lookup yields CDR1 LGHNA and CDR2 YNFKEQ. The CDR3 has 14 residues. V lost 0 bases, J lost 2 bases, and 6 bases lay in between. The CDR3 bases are TGTGCCAGCAGCCAAGACAGGTACACAGATACGCAGTATTTT. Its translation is CASSQDRYTDTQYF.

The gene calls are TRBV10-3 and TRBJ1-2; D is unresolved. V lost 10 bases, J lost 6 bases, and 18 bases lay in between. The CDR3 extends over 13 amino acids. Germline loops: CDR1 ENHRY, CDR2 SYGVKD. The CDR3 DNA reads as TGTGCCACCGCGATCCGTGGCGAGGATGGCTACACCTTC. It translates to CATAIRGEDGYTF.

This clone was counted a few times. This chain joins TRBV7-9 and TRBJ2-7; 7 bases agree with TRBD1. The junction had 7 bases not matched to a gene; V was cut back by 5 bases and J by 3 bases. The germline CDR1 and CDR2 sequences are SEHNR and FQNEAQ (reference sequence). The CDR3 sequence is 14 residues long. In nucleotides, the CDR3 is TGTGCCAGCAGCCCCCGACAGGGACACTACGAGCAGTACTTC. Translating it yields CASSPRQGHYEQYF.

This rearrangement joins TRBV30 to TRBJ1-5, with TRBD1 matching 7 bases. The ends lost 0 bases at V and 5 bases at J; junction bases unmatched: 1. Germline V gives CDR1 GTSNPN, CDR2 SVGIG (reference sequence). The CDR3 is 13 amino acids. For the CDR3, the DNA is TGTGCCTGGAGTGTTACAGGGGATCAGCCCCAGCATTTT. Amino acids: CAWSVTGDQPQHF.

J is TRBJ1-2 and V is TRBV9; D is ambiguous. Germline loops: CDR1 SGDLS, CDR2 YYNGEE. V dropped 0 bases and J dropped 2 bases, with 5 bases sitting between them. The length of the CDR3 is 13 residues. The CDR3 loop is CASSVDFNYGYTF. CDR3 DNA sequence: TGTGCCAGCAGCGTAGACTTCAACTATGGCTACACCTTC. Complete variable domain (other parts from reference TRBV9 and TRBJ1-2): DSGVTQTPKHLITATGQRVTLRCSPRSGDLSVYWYQQSLDQGLQFLIQYYNGEERAKGNILERFSAQQFPDLHSELNLSSLELGDSALYFCASSVDFNYGYTFGSGTRLTVV.

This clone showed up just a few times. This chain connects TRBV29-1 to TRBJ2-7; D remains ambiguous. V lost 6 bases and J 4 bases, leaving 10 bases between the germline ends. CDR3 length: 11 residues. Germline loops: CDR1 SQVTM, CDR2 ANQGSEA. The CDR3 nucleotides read TGCAGCGTGACTGCCTTATACGAGCAGTACTTC. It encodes CSVTALYEQYF.

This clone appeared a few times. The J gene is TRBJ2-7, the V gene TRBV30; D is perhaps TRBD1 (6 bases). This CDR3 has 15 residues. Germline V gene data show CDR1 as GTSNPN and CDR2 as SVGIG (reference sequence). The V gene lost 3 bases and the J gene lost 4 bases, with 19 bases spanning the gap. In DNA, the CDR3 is TGTGCCTGGAGCGCTAAAGGGGGTCCTGTTTACGAGCAGTACTTC. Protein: CAWSAKGGPVYEQYF.

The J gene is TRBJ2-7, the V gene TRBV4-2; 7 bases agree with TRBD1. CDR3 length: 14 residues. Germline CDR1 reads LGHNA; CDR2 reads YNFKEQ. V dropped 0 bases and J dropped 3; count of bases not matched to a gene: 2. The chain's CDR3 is CASSQDRDSYEQYF. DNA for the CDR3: TGTGCCAGCAGCCAAGATCGGGACAGCTACGAGCAGTACTTC.